Detailed here is one T cell receptor (beta chain). Its antigen is not identified. MiXCR, run by TCRdb on the 5' RACE reads, gives a single entry per CDR3 protein. The table shows about 200,000 distinct CDR3 sequences, with around 16% occurring only once. The sample originates from a study of T-cell memory formation after mild COVID-19. Whole-study findings and limits: Some clones that responded turned up in pre-infection memory, which suggests that cross-reactive memory joined in.

CDR1 is SGHRS and CDR2 is YFSETQ in the germline V gene. Deletions cut 2 bases from V and 5 bases from J, with 5 bases between. The CDR3 has 11 residues. The clonotype comes from an adult woman who had mild COVID-19 (a few samples of this study predate the infection). Cell type and time point are not known. The specimen sequenced was PBMCs or a T cell subset sorted from them (not recorded which). The V and J genes are TRBV5-1 and TRBJ2-7; D gene ambiguous. In DNA, the CDR3 is TGCGCCAGCAGCTTTCGCCACGAGCAGTACTTC. Protein: CASSFRHEQYF.